This is a list of T cell receptor beta chains from one sample in a study of T cell responses to AZD1222 COVID-19 vaccine. Sequenced by immunoSEQ multiplex PCR; TCRdb stores in-frame clones only, minus some. The data hold 150,000 or so clones, with roughly nine tenths observed a single time. The sample was peripheral blood, taken 28 days after the second AZD1222 dose. The receptors derive from an adult who received the AZD1222 COVID-19 vaccine. CDR3s leave out the opening cysteine and the closing phenylalanine or tryptophan. Fields, in order: V gene, CDR3 length, CDR3 protein.

v_call: TRBV18
cdr3_length: 11
cdr3_aa: ASSINPGTEAF

v_call: TRBV6-5
cdr3_length: 13
cdr3_aa: ASSYPGQGNTEAF

v_call: TRBV6-5
cdr3_length: 11
cdr3_aa: ASRGRGTDTQY

v_call: TRBV19
cdr3_length: 12
cdr3_aa: ASSQGQGGYEQY

v_call: TRBV7-3
cdr3_length: 16
cdr3_aa: ASSLTIGAVTNTGELF

v_call: TRBV4-3
cdr3_length: 14
cdr3_aa: ASSQDSVSLRNEQF

v_call: TRBV28
cdr3_length: 13
cdr3_aa: ASKSGRFGTDTQY

v_call: TRBV7-2
cdr3_length: 11
cdr3_aa: ASSFSNNEKLF

v_call: TRBV28
cdr3_length: 12
cdr3_aa: ASREAGGPREQY

v_call: TRBV21-1
cdr3_length: 16
cdr3_aa: ASSKAVEWRFSNQPQH

v_call: TRBV5-1
cdr3_length: 16
cdr3_aa: ASSLLEVSPLDTGELF

v_call: TRBV2
cdr3_length: 14
cdr3_aa: ASSERRLAGGVEQF

v_call: TRBV5-1
cdr3_length: 15
cdr3_aa: ASSLAQGARGTGELF

v_call: TRBV9
cdr3_length: 12
cdr3_aa: ASSVGYGHQPQH

v_call: TRBV25-1
cdr3_length: 12
cdr3_aa: ASQDRSTNEKLF

v_call: TRBV2
cdr3_length: 14
cdr3_aa: ASSEEPGQGNSPLH

v_call: TRBV9
cdr3_length: 13
cdr3_aa: ASSPGTSGGDTQY

v_call: TRBV7-9
cdr3_length: 14
cdr3_aa: ASSLFITSGRHEQY

v_call: TRBV4-2
cdr3_length: 13
cdr3_aa: ASSQGLASAGEQY

v_call: TRBV14
cdr3_length: 13
cdr3_aa: ASSQRLAGVETQY

v_call: TRBV7-8
cdr3_length: 12
cdr3_aa: ASSLEDLSNQQF

v_call: TRBV9
cdr3_length: 14
cdr3_aa: ASSVYGGAHTDTQY

v_call: TRBV12-5
cdr3_length: 12
cdr3_aa: ASGSSGAYNEQF

v_call: TRBV11-2
cdr3_length: 16
cdr3_aa: ASSLGRLLGRVNTEAF

v_call: TRBV4-3
cdr3_length: 12
cdr3_aa: ASSSRGGSDTQY

v_call: TRBV13
cdr3_length: 18
cdr3_aa: ASSTRVTQGHLLAKNIQY

v_call: TRBV27
cdr3_length: 12
cdr3_aa: ASSFLPFGNTIY